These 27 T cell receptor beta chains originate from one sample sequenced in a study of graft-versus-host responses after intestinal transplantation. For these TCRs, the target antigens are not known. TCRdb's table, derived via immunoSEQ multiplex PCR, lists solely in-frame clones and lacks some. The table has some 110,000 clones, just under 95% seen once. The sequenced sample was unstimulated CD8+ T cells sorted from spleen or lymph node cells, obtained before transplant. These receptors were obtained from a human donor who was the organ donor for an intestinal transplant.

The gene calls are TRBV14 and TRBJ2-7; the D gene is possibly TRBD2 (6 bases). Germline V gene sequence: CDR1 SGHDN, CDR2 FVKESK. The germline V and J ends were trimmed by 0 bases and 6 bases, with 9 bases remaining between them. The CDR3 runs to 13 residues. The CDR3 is CASSQDLAFEQYF. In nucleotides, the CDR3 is TGTGCCAGCAGCCAAGATCTAGCGTTCGAGCAGTACTTC. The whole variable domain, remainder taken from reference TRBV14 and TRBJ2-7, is EAGVTQFPSHSVIEKGQTVTLRCDPISGHDNLYWYRRVMGKEIKFLLHFVKESKQDESGMPNNRFLAERTGGTYSTLKVQPAELEDSGVYFCASSQDLAFEQYFGPGTRLTVT.

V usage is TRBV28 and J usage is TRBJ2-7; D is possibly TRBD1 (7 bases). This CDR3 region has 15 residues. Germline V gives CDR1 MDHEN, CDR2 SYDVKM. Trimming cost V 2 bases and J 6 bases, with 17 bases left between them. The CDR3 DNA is TGTGCCAGCAGTTTAAGGAGGGGGCCGTCGGCCGAGCAGTACTTC. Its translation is CASSLRRGPSAEQYF.

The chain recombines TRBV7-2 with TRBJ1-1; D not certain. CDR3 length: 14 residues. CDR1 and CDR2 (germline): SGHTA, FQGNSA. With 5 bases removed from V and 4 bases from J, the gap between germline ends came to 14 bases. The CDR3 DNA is TGTGCCAGCAGCCCAAGCCCCGGGGTCACTGAAGCTTTCTTT. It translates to CASSPSPGVTEAFF. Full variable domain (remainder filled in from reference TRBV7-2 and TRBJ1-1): GAGVSQSPSNKVTEKGKDVELRCDPISGHTALYWYRQSLGQGLEFLIYFQGNSAPDKSGLPSDRFSAERTGGSVSTLTIQRTQQEDSAVYLCASSPSPGVTEAFFGQGTRLTVV.

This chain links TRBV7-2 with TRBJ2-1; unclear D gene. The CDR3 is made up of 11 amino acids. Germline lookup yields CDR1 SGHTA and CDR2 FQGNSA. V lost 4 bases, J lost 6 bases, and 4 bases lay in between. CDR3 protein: CASSSSNEQFF. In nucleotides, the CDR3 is TGTGCCAGCAGCTCTAGCAATGAGCAGTTCTTC.

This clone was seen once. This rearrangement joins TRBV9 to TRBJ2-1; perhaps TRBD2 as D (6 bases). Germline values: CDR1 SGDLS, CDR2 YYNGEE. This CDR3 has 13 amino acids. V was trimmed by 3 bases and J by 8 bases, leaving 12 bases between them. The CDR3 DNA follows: TGTGCCAGCAGCGCCGGAGGGAGCGATGAGCAGTTCTTC. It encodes CASSAGGSDEQFF. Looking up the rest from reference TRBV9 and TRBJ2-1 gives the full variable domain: DSGVTQTPKHLITATGQRVTLRCSPRSGDLSVYWYQQSLDQGLQFLIQYYNGEERAKGNILERFSAQQFPDLHSELNLSSLELGDSALYFCASSAGGSDEQFFGPGTRLTVL.

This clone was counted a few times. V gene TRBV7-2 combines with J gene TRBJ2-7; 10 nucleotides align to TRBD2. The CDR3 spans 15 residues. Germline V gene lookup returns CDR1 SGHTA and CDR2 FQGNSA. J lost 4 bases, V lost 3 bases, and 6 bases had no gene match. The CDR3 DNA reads TGTGCCAGCAGCTTGACCCCTAGCGGGAGTTACGAGCAGTACTTC. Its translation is CASSLTPSGSYEQYF.

The CDR3 DNA reads TGTGCCAGCAGTTTATCACTAGGGATCCCTGGAAACACCATATATTTT. Its translation is CASSLSLGIPGNTIYF. The chain joins TRBV28 to TRBJ1-3, with no clear D. Germline CDR1 reads MDHEN; CDR2 reads SYDVKM. The ends were cut back, 1 base at V and 2 bases at J, with 12 bases in the middle. This CDR3 has 16 residues. Full variable domain (remainder filled in from reference TRBV28 and TRBJ1-3): DVKVTQSSRYLVKRTGEKVFLECVQDMDHENMFWYRQDPGLGLRLIYFSYDVKMKEKGDIPEGYSVSREKKERFSLILESASTNQTSMYLCASSLSLGIPGNTIYFGEGSWLTVV.

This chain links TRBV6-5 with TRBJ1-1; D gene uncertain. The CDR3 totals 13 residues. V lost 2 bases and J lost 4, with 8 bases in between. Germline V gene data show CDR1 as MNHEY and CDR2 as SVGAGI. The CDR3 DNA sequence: TGTGCCAGCAGTTACAGAAGTATCACTGAAGCTTTCTTT. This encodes CASSYRSITEAFF.

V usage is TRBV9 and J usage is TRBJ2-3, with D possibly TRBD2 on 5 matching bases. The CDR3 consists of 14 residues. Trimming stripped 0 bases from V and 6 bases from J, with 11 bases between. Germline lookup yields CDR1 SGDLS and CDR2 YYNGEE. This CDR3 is CASSVEEEEDTQYF. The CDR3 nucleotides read TGTGCCAGCAGCGTAGAGGAGGAGGAGGATACGCAGTATTTT.

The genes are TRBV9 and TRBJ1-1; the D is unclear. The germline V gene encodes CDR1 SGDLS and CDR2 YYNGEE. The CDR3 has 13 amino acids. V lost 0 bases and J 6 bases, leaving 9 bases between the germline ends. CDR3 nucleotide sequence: TGTGCCAGCAGCGTAGTAGGTACGGCTGAAGCTTTCTTT. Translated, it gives CASSVVGTAEAFF.

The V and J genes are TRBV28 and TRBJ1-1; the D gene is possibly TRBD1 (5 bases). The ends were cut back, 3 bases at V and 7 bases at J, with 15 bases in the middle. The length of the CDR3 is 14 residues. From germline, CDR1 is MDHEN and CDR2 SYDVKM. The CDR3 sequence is CASSFRTGEIEAFF. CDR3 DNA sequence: TGTGCCAGCAGTTTCCGGACGGGGGAGATTGAAGCTTTCTTT.

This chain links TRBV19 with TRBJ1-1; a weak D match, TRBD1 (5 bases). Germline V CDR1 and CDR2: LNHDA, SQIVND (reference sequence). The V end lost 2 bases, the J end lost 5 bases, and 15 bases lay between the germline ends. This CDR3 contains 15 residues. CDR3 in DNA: TGTGCCAGTAGTATATTTGGGGGTGGGAGGACTGAAGCTTTCTTT. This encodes CASSIFGGGRTEAFF.

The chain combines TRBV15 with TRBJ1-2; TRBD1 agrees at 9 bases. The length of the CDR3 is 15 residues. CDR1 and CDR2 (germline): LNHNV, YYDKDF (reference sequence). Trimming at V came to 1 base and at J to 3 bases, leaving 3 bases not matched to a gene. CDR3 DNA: TGTGCCACCAGCAGAGCCCGGACAGGGGACTATGGCTACACCTTC. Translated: CATSRARTGDYGYTF.

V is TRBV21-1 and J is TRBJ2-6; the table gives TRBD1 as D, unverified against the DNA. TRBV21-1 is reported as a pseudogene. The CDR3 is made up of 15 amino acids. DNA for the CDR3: TGTGCCAGCAGCAAAGCACACTCTGGGGCCAACGTCCTGACTTTC. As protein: CASSKAHSGANVLTF.

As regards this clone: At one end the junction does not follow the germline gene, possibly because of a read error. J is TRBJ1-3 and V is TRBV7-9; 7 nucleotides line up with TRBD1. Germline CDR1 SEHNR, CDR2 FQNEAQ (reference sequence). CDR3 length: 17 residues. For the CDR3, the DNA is TGTGCCAGCAGGTTAGGCGACAGGGCGAACTCTGGAAACACCATATATTTT. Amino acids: CASRLGDRANSGNTIYF. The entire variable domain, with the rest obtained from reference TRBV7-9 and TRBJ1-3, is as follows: DTGVSQNPRHKITKRGQNVTFRCDPISEHNRLYWYRQTLGQGPEFLTYFQNEAQLEKSRLLSDRFSAERPKGSFSTLEIQRTEQGDSAMYLCASRLGDRANSGNTIYFGEGSWLTVV.

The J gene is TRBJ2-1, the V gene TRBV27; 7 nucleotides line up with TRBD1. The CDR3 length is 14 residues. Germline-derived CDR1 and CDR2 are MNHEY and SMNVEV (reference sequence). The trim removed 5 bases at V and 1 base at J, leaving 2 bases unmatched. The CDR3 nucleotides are TGTGCCAGCAGTCCACAGGGGTCCTACAATGAGCAGTTCTTC. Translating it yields CASSPQGSYNEQFF.

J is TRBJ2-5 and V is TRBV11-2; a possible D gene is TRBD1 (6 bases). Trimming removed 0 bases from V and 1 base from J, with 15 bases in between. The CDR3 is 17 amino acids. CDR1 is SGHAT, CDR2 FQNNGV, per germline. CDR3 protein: CASSLDFSGTLQETQYF. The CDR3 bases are TGTGCCAGCAGCTTAGACTTCAGTGGGACACTCCAAGAGACCCAGTACTTC. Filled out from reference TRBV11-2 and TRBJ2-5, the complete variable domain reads EAGVAQSPRYKIIEKRQSVAFWCNPISGHATLYWYQQILGQGPKLLIQFQNNGVVDDSQLPKDRFSAERLKGVDSTLKIQPAKLEDSAVYLCASSLDFSGTLQETQYFGPGTRLLVL.

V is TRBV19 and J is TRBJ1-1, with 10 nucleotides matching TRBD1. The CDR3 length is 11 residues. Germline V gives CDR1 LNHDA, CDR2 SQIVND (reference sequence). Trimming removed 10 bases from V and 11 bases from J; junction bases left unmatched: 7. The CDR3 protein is CAIRQGARAFF. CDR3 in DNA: TGTGCCATTCGACAGGGGGCGAGGGCTTTCTTT.

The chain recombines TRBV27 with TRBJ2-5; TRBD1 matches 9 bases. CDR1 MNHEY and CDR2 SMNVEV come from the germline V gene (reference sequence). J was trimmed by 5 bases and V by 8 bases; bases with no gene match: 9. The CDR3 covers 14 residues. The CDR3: CASPYRGRGETQYF. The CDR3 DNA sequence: TGTGCCAGCCCCTACAGGGGGCGCGGGGAGACCCAGTACTTC.

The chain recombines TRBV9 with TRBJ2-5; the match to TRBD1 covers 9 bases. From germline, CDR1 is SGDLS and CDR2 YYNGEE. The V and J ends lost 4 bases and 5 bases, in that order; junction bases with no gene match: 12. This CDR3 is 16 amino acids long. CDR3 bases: TGTGCCAGCAGCCCCCCGGGACAGGGTAGTTTGGAGACCCAGTACTTC. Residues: CASSPPGQGSLETQYF.

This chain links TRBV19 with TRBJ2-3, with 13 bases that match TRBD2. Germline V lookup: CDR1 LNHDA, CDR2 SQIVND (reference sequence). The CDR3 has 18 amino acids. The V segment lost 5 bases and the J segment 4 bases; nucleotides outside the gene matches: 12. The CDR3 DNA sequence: TGTGCCAGTAGTCACGGACTAGCGGGAGTTGAGCCGGCAGATACGCAGTATTTT. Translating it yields CASSHGLAGVEPADTQYF.

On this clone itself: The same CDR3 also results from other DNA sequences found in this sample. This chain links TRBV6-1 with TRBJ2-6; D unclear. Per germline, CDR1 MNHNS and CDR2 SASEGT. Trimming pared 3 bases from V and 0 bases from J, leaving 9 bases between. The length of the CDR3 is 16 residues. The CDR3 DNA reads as TGTGCCAGCAGTGAGGCAGGCTACTCTGGGGCCAACGTCCTGACTTTC. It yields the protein CASSEAGYSGANVLTF.

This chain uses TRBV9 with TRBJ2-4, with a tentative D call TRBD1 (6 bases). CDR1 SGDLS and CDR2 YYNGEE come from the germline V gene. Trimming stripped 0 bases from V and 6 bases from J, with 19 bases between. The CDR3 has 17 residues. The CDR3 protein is CASSVVLSLGHSNIQYF. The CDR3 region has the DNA TGTGCCAGCAGCGTAGTCCTTAGTTTGGGACACTCAAACATTCAGTACTTC.

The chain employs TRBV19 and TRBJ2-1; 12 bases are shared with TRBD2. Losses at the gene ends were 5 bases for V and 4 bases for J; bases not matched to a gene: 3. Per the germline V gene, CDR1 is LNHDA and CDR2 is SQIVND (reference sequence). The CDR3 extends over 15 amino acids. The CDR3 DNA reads TGTGCCAGTAGTCGTCTAGCGGGAGGGTACAATGAGCAGTTCTTC. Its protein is CASSRLAGGYNEQFF.

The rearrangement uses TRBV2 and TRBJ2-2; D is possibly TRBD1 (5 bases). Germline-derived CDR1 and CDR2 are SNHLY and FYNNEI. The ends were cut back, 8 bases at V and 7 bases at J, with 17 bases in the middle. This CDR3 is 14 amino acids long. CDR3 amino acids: CASASVGRNGELFF. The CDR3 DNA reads TGTGCCAGCGCCTCCGTGGGGCGCAACGGGGAGCTGTTTTTT.

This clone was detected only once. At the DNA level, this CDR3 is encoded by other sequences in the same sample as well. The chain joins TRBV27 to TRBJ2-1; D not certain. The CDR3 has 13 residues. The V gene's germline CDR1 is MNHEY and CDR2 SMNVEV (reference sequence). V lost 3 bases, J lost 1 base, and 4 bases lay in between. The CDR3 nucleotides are TGTGCCAGCAGTTTCGGATCCTACAATGAGCAGTTCTTC. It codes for CASSFGSYNEQFF.

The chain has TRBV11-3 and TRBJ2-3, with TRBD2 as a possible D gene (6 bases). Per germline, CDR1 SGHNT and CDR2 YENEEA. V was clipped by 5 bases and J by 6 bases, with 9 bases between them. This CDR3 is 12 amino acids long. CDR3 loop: CASSPGGDTQYF. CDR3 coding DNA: TGTGCCAGCAGCCCTGGAGGGGATACGCAGTATTTT.